This T cell receptor beta chain is drawn from a study of tumor and adjacent non-tumor tissue in lung cancer (dated by TCRdb to 2017 to 2018). For the study in its entirety: Patients with adenocarcinoma (12), squamous cell carcinoma (2) and small cell lung cancer (1) were included in the cohort. The approximately 15 patients were aged about 31 to 85 years, included roughly ten men and 5 women, and had TNM stage I to III disease. For each patient, one tumor sample and one normal lung sample were taken, giving under 35 paired specimens that underwent TCRbeta CDR3 sequencing. Sequencing generated a total of some 130 million productive TCRbeta reads, averaging around 4.2 million reads per sample. The study compared bulk TCRbeta repertoires between lung tumor tissue and matched distant non-tumor lung tissue from fewer than 19 lung cancer patients.

Study-wide findings and limitations: The top 100 clones accounted for a significantly larger cumulative portion of the repertoire in normal lung than in tumor tissue. Significantly higher TCR diversity was found in younger patients, and higher tumor TCR diversity was associated with shorter overall and disease-free survival. The cohort had only about 16 patients, and the authors noted that larger samples and more detailed clinical data are needed. Neither the sequencing platform nor unique molecular identifiers are mentioned in the methods. TCR diversity (inverse Simpson) was significantly higher in tumor than in normal lung tissue (roughly 430 vs 170, P = 0.0075, Mann-Whitney U test). Peripheral blood was not sequenced, so blood TCRbeta repertoires were not examined in the lung cancer patients of the study.

Comment on this clonotype: Its antigen is currently not known. Base qualities are not provided; no much larger clone lies one nucleotide away.

Bulk unsorted tissue served as the source for RNA extraction, and RNA quality was assessed using a NanoDrop ND-1000 and an Agilent 2100. Donors were newly diagnosed lung cancer patients admitted for thoracic surgery in China between August and November 2014, without prior chemotherapy. Anyone who had undergone radiotherapy or chemotherapy before, or who had another cancer at the same time, was left out of the study. Surgical tissue pieces of about 1-2.1 cm3 were preserved in RNAlater solution and were kept at -80 degrees C until use. Library preparation employed multiplex PCR. The instrument given in TCRdb is Illumina HiSeq 2500. TCRbeta libraries were constructed through three rounds of nested PCR with primers (Table S4) according to protocols adapted from ARM-PCR. Before sequencing, PCR products of 200-500 bp were excised from the gel and purified with the QIAquick gel extraction kit. The paper's data handling went like this. Reads were cleaned using Trimmomatic, were merged into complete CDR3 sequences using FLASH, and were assigned to V(D)J germline segments using MiTCR. Clonal diversity was calculated as the inverse Simpson's index using VDJtools. Productive reads were defined as in-frame sequences without a premature stop codon. TCRdb cleaned the public reads at Q25 with fastp, built clones with MiXCR and kept in-frame beta chains. CDR3 protein duplicates are merged, each entry listing the most common genes and DNA. For this entry, the V and J calls and clone size follow TCRdb and not the study's own pipeline. Recorded for this sample are some 99,000 distinct CDR3 sequences; 60% to 80% of them occurred a single time. The ten largest clones represent 35% to 40% of the sample.

CDR1 and CDR2 are read off the germline V gene (reference sequence) as SEHNR and FQNEAQ. V lost 3 bases and J lost 4 bases; the stretch between them is 24 bases long. From the cysteine through the phenylalanine, the CDR3 covers 18 amino acids. The entry retains the CDR3 DNA only, 54 bases that are in frame from base 1. The sample was lung tumor tissue. This clonotype was obtained from a woman aged 60-70 years with non-small cell lung cancer. The chain employs TRBV7-9 and TRBJ1-1; 6 matching bases give a weak D call of TRBD1. DNA sequence: TGTGCCAGCAGCTTGACGCCTAGTGGGGGCAGTCTGAGCACTGAAGCTTTCTTT. This is translated as CASSLTPSGGSLSTEAFF.